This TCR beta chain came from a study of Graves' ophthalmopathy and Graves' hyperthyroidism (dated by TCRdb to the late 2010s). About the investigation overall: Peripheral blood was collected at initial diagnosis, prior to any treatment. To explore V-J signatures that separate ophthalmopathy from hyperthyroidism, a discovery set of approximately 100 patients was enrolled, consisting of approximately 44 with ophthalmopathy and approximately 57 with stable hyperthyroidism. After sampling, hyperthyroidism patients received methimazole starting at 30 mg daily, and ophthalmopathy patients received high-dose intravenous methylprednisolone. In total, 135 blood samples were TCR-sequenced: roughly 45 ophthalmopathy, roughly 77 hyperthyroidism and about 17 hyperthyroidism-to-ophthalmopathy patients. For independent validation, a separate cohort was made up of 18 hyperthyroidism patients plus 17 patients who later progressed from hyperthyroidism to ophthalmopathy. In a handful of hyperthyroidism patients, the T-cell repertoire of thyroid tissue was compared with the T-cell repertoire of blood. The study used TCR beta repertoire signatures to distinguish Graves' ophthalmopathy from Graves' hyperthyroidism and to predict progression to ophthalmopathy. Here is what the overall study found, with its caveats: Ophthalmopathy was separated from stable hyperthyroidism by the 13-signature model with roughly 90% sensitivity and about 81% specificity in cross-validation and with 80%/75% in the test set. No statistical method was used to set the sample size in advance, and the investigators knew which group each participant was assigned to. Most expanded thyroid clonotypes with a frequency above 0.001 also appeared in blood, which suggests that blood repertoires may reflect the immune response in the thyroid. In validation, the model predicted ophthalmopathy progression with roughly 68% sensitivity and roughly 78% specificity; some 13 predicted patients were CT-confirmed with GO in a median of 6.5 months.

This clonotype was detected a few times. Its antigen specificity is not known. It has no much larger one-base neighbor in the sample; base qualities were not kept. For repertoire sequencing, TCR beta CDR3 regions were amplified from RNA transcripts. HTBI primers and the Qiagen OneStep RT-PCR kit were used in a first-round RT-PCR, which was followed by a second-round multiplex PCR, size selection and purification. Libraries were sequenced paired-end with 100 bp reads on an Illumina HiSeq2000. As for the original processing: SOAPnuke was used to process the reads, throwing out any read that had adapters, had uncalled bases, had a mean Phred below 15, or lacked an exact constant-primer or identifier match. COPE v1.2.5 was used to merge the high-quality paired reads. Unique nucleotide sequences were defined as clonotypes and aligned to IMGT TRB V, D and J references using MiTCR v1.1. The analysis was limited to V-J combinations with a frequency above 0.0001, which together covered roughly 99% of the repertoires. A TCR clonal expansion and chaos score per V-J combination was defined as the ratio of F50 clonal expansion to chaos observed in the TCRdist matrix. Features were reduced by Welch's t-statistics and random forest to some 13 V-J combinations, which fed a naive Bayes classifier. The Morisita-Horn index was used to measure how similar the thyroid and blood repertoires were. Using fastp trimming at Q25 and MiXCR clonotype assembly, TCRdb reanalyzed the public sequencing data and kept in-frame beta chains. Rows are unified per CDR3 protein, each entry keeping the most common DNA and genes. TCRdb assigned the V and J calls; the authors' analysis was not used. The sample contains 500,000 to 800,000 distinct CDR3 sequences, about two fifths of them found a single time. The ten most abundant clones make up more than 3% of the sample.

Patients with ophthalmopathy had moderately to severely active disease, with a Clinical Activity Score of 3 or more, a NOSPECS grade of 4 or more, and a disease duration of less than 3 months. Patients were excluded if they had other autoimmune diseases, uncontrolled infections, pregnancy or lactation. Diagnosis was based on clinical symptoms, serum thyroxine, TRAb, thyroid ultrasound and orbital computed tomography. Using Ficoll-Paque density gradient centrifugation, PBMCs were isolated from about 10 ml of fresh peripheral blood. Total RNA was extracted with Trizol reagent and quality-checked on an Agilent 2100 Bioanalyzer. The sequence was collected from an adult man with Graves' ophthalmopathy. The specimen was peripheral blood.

The encoded CDR3 is CASSQEYRGPSEAFF. Here is the DNA: TGCGCCAGCAGCCAAGAATACAGGGGGCCGAGTGAAGCTTTCTTT. The sequence joins TRBV4-3 to TRBJ1-1, and 9 junction bases match TRBD1. The CDR3 holds 15 amino acids from the cysteine to the phenylalanine. CDR3 DNA only is kept here, 45 bases in frame from base 1. V is cut back by 0 bases and J by 7 bases, with 6 bases in the junction unmatched. The CDR1 and CDR2 encoded by the germline V gene are LGHNA and YSLEER.